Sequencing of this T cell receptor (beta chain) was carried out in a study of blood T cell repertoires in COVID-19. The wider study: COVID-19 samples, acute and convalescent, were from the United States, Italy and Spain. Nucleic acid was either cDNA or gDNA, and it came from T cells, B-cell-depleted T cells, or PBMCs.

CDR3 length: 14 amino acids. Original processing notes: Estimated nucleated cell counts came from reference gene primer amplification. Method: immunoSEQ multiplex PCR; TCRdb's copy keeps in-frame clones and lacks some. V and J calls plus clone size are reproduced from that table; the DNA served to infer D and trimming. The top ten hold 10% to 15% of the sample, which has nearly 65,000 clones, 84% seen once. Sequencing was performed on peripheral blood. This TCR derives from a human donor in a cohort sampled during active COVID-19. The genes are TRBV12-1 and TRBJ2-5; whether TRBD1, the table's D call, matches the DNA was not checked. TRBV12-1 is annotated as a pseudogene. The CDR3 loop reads CASSFGSHKETQYF. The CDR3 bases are TGTGCCAGCAGCTTTGGGTCCCACAAAGAGACCCAGTACTTC.